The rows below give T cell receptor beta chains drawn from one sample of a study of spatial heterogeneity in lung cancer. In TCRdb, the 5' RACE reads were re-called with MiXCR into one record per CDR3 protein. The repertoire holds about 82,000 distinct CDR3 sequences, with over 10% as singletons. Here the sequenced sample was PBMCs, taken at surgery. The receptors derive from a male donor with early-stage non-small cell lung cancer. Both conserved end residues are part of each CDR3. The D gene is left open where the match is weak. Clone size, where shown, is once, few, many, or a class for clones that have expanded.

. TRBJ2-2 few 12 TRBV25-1 TGTGCCAGCAGTAAAAGGACCGGGGAGCTGTTTTTT CASSKRTGELFF
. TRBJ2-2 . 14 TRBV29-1 TGCAGCGGGCGACAGTTCGCGAACACCGGGGAGCTGTTTTTT CSGRQFANTGELFF
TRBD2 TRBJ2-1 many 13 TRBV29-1 TGCAGCCCCCGTCTAGCGGCCTACAATGAGCAGTTCTTC CSPRLAAYNEQFF
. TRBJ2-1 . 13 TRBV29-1 TGCAGCGTTGTAAAGGGAAACTCCAATGAGCAGTTCTTC CSVVKGNSNEQFF
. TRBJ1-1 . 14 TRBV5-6 TGTGCCAGCAGCCGGAGGGAGACCTACACTGAAGCTTTCTTT CASSRRETYTEAFF
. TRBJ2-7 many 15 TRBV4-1 TGCGCCAGCAGCCAAGATGGTGAGCGTGCCTACGAGCAGTACTTC CASSQDGERAYEQYF
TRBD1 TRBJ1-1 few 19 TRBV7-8 TGTGCCAGCAGCTTAGCGGGAAGACAGGGCGGGAAGATGAACACTGAAGCTTTCTTT CASSLAGRQGGKMNTEAFF
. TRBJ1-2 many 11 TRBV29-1 TGCAGCGTTGAAGATAGGGATGGCTACACCTTC CSVEDRDGYTF
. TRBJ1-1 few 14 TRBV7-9 TGTGCCAGCAGCTACTCGCAGGTGAACACTGAAGCTTTCTTT CASSYSQVNTEAFF
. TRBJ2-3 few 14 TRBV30 TGTGCCTGGAGTGTGGGGAGTTTCACAGATACGCAGTATTTT CAWSVGSFTDTQYF
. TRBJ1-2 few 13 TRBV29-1 TGCAGCGTTGAGACGGACAGTAACTATGGCTACACCTTC CSVETDSNYGYTF
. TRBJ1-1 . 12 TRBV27 TGTGCCAGCAGTTCAGGGGTGACTGAAGCTTTCTTT CASSSGVTEAFF
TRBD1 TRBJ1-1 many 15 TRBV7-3 TGTGCCAGCAGCTTAAGGACAGGAGGGAACACTGAAGCTTTCTTT CASSLRTGGNTEAFF
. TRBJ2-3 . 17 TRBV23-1 TGCGCCAGCGTTAAGAGGAGGGACCTCGCCCCTACAGATACGCAGTATTTT CASVKRRDLAPTDTQYF
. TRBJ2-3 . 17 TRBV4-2 TGTGCCAGCAGCCAAGATGGGGGCGGGGTAGGGGCAGATACGCAGTATTTT CASSQDGGGVGADTQYF
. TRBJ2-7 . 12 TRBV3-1 TGTGCCAGCAGTTCGATTGACAGAACGCAGTACTTC CASSSIDRTQYF
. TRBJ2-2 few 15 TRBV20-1 TGCAGTGCTAGAGAACAACTGACGGGTACCGGGGAGCTGTTTTTT CSAREQLTGTGELFF
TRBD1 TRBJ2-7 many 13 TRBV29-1 TGCAGCGTTGAAGGACAGGGTCTCTACGAGCAGTACTTC CSVEGQGLYEQYF
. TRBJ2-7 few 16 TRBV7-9 TGTGCCAGCAGCTCCCTTGGGCCAGGGAGAGGATACGAGCAGTACTTC CASSSLGPGRGYEQYF
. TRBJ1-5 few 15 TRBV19 TGTGCCAGTAGTATAGAAAGGACAGCGAACCAGCCCCAGCATTTT CASSIERTANQPQHF
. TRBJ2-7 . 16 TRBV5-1 TGCGCCAGCAGCTTAGAGGGCGGGCGTTCCTCCTACGAGCAGTACTTC CASSLEGGRSSYEQYF
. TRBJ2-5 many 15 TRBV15 TGTGCCACCAGCCTGAACGTTGGAGGAGGAGAGACCCAGTACTTC CATSLNVGGGETQYF
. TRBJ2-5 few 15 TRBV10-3 TGTGCCATCAGTCGGATCGATCAAGCGGGAGAGACCCAGTACTTC CAISRIDQAGETQYF
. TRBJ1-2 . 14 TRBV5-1 TGCGCCAGCAGTCTGGACCTTACTAACTATGGCTACACCTTC CASSLDLTNYGYTF
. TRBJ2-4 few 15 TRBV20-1 TGCAGTGCTAGTGCGAAAGGACTAGCCAAAAACATTCAGTACTTC CSASAKGLAKNIQYF
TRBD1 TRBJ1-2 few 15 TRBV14 TGTGCCAGCAGCCAAGTGACAGGGTGGAACTATGGCTACACCTTC CASSQVTGWNYGYTF
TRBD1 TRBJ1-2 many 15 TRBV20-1 TGCAGTGCTAGAGTTAGAGACAGGGTCAATTATGGCTACACCTTC CSARVRDRVNYGYTF
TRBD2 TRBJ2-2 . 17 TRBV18 TGTGCCAGCTCACCAGGTTCTGGCGGGAGAGGCGGCGGGGAGCTGTTTTTT CASSPGSGGRGGGELFF
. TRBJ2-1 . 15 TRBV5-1 TGCGCCAGCAGCTTTTCGAGCGGGCCGCCCAATGAGCAGTTCTTC CASSFSSGPPNEQFF
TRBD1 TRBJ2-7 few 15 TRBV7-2 TGTGCCAGCAGCGTCGACAGGGCCAGCTCCTACGAGCAGTACTTC CASSVDRASSYEQYF
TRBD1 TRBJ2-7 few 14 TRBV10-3 TGTGCCATCAGTGAGTCGGGGACAGCCTACGAGCAGTACTTC CAISESGTAYEQYF
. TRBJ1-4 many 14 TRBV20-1 TGCAGTGCTAGACCCGGAGGAGGGATGGAGGGACTGTTTTTT CSARPGGGMEGLFF
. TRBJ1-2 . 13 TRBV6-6 TGTGCCAGCGTACTGACAACCTACTATGGCTACACCTTC CASVLTTYYGYTF
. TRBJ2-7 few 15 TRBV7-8 TGTGCCAGCAGCTTAGCCAGGCAGGCTACCTACGAGCAGTACTTC CASSLARQATYEQYF
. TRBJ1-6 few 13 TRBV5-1 TGCGCCAGCAGCTTTTCCAGCTTTTCACCCCTCCACTTT CASSFSSFSPLHF
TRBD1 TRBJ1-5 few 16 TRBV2 TGTGCCAGCACCCTTTTGGAGGACAGGGGCCATCAGCCCCAGCATTTT CASTLLEDRGHQPQHF